The rows below give T cell receptor beta chains drawn from one sample of a study of identical twins. A single record per CDR3 protein comes from TCRdb applying MiXCR to the 5' RACE reads. The table lists roughly 720,000 distinct CDR3 sequences, approximately 18% of them singletons. This sample was shared with a second study, whose subject was T cells expressing NK-cell markers.

The specimen was PBMCs. All receptors derive from a woman under 30 in good health. The CDR3 runs from the conserved cysteine through the conserved F or W. Each record gives: J gene, clone size, V gene, D gene, CDR3 DNA, CDR3 protein. A D gene is named only where the DNA matches it firmly. The size of a clone is reported for some rows only, either as once, few or many, or as a class for expanded clones.

TRBJ2-2	NA	TRBV3-1	NA	TGTGCCAGCAGCCAAGAGTGGGGTACGAGGAACACCGGGGAGCTGTTTTTT	CASSQEWGTRNTGELFF
TRBJ2-7	NA	TRBV9	NA	TGTGCCAGCAGCGTAGCTACGGGAGCTCCTTACGAGCAGTACTTC	CASSVATGAPYEQYF
TRBJ2-5	few	TRBV18	TRBD2	TGTGCCAGCTCACCGAATAGCGGGAGCCAAGAGACCCAGTACTTC	CASSPNSGSQETQYF
TRBJ2-7	NA	TRBV7-2	NA	TGTGCCAGCAGCTTTGGCTTCTACGAGCAGTACTTC	CASSFGFYEQYF
TRBJ1-6	few	TRBV20-1	TRBD1	TGCAGTGCTCAACAAGGGACAGGGGGCGGAAATTCACCCCTCCACTTT	CSAQQGTGGGNSPLHF
TRBJ2-7	few	TRBV20-1	NA	TGCAGTGCTAGAGACAGCCGCCCGGCAAGGGAGCAGTACTTC	CSARDSRPAREQYF
TRBJ2-1	few	TRBV5-1	TRBD2	TGCGCCAGCAGCGGACGAGACAGGTTATACGGACTAGCCAATGAGCAGTTCTTC	CASSGRDRLYGLANEQFF
TRBJ2-3	few	TRBV5-1	TRBD1	TGCGCCAGCAGCTTTTTCCCCCAGGGGGTAGGGTCAGATACGCAGTATTTT	CASSFFPQGVGSDTQYF
TRBJ1-5	many	TRBV12-3/TRBV12-4	NA	TGTGCCAGCATGGGTAGCAGCAATCAGCCCCAGCATTTT	CASMGSSNQPQHF
TRBJ2-3	NA	TRBV10-3	TRBD1	TGTGCCACCGGGACAGTACAGCCTGATACGCAGTATTTT	CATGTVQPDTQYF
TRBJ2-7	many	TRBV12-3/TRBV12-4	NA	TGCGCCAGCAGCTTGGTCGGAGAGCAGTACTTC	CASSLVGEQYF
TRBJ2-5	few	TRBV6-5	NA	TGTGCCAGCAGTTGGTCAGGGATAAAGGGGGAGACCCAGTACTTC	CASSWSGIKGETQYF
TRBJ2-7	NA	TRBV6-2/TRBV6-3	NA	TGTGCCAGCAGTCGAACCCGGGCCGAGCAGTACTTC	CASSRTRAEQYF
TRBJ2-2	few	TRBV12-3/TRBV12-4	TRBD2	TGTGCCAGCAGCCCCGGGGGGTCAAGTGGGGAGCTGTTTTTT	CASSPGGSSGELFF
TRBJ2-7	NA	TRBV20-1	NA	TGCAGTGCTAGTGGGGTGGATTCCTACGAGCAGTACTTC	CSASGVDSYEQYF
TRBJ2-2	NA	TRBV11-2	NA	TGTGCCAGCAGCTTAAATTTCTGGAGGACCGCTAACACCGGGGAGCTGTTTTTT	CASSLNFWRTANTGELFF
TRBJ2-3	NA	TRBV20-1	TRBD1	TGCAGTGCTAGCCGCCGGGCGGGACAGGGATCAGATACGCAGTATTTT	CSASRRAGQGSDTQYF
TRBJ1-1	NA	TRBV6-2/TRBV6-3	TRBD1	TGTGCCAGCATCCTCCGGGACAGGGGCACTGAAGCTTTCTTT	CASILRDRGTEAFF
TRBJ2-7	few	TRBV5-1	NA	TGCGCCAGCCGCGACAGTTTGGAGCAGTACTTC	CASRDSLEQYF
TRBJ2-3	NA	TRBV20-1	TRBD2	TGCAGTGCTAGAGATCCGACTAGCGGGACCTCTCAGTATTTT	CSARDPTSGTSQYF
TRBJ2-5	few	TRBV6-1	NA	TGTGCCAGCAGGCTCCGTTCGCCACTGGAAGAGACCCAGTACTTC	CASRLRSPLEETQYF
TRBJ2-7	NA	TRBV5-1	TRBD1	TGCGCCAGCAGCTTGAGATACAGGGGGCACGAGCAGTACTTC	CASSLRYRGHEQYF
TRBJ2-7	NA	TRBV12-3/TRBV12-4	NA	TGTGCCATCCGAGGGACGGTCTACGAGCAGTACTTC	CAIRGTVYEQYF
TRBJ2-7	NA	TRBV5-6	NA	TGTGCCAGCAGCTACGGGACGGGCAGCTCCTACGAGCAGTACTTC	CASSYGTGSSYEQYF
TRBJ1-1	many	TRBV5-6	NA	TGTGCCAGCAGCTTAAGGAGAAGGGTGAACACTGAAGCTTTCTTT	CASSLRRRVNTEAFF
TRBJ2-3	few	TRBV12-3/TRBV12-4	NA	TGTGCCAGCAGTTTCCAAGTGGCCAAGGATACGCAGTATTTT	CASSFQVAKDTQYF
TRBJ1-1	NA	TRBV7-9	NA	TGTGCCAGCAGCGGCCCGCGGGGAGCCGACACTGAAGCTTTCTTT	CASSGPRGADTEAFF
TRBJ2-5	once	TRBV2	NA	TGTGCCAGCAGTGAAGGGGTAGGGGCCCTTCAAGAGACCCAGTACTTC	CASSEGVGALQETQYF
TRBJ2-5	NA	TRBV20-1	NA	TGCAGTGCAGGGGACGGGACCCAGTACTTC	CSAGDGTQYF
TRBJ2-5	many	TRBV5-6	NA	TGTGCCAGCAGCAGAGCCGGGACCCTTCTCGACGAGACCCAGTACTTC	CASSRAGTLLDETQYF
TRBJ2-2	few	TRBV20-1	TRBD2	TGCAGTGCTACCAGCGGGAGAAGGACCGGGGAGCTGTTTTTT	CSATSGRRTGELFF
TRBJ1-1	NA	TRBV4-3	NA	TGCGCCAGCAGCCAAGGGGTGTGGAACACTGAAGCTTTCTTT	CASSQGVWNTEAFF
TRBJ2-3	NA	TRBV5-1	TRBD2	TGCGCCAGCAGCTTGGCTAGCGGGAATGCAGATACGCAGTATTTT	CASSLASGNADTQYF
TRBJ2-3	few	TRBV4-3	NA	TGCGCCAGCAGCCAAGCGGCGGGTCGCACAGATACGCAGTATTTT	CASSQAAGRTDTQYF
TRBJ2-4	NA	TRBV7-9	NA	TGTGCCAGCAGCTTAGCAGGGGACGGCATTCAGTACTTC	CASSLAGDGIQYF
TRBJ1-1	many	TRBV20-1	NA	TGCAGTGCTAGAGACCCGGGTAGGGACACTGAAGCTTTCTTT	CSARDPGRDTEAFF
TRBJ2-3	few	TRBV24-1	NA	TGTGCCACCAGTGATTCCAGGGGTACGGGAGATACGCAGTATTTT	CATSDSRGTGDTQYF
TRBJ2-7	NA	TRBV9	TRBD1	TGTGCCAGCAGCGTAGACGGACAGGGACGGGAGCAGTACTTC	CASSVDGQGREQYF
TRBJ2-7	NA	TRBV11-2	NA	TGTGCCAGCAGCATTGGACCCGGGGCCTACGAGCAGTACTTC	CASSIGPGAYEQYF
TRBJ2-2	few	TRBV5-1	TRBD2	TGCGCCAGCAGCTCCCTGACTAGCGGGAGAGCGAACACCGGGGAGCTGTTTTTT	CASSSLTSGRANTGELFF
TRBJ2-3	few	TRBV10-3	NA	TGTGCCATCAGTGGACAGTCCACAGATACGCAGTATTTT	CAISGQSTDTQYF
TRBJ1-1	few	TRBV4-1	NA	TGCGCCAGCAGCGGGAGCCATGTCACTGAAGCTTTCTTT	CASSGSHVTEAFF
TRBJ2-3	few	TRBV6-5	TRBD2	TGTGCCAGCAGTTACGGGGGGGGGAGCGGGTCAGATACGCAGTATTTT	CASSYGGGSGSDTQYF
TRBJ2-1	few	TRBV6-5	NA	TGTGCCAGCAGTTACACCCGACGGTCCTCCAATGAGCAGTTCTTC	CASSYTRRSSNEQFF
TRBJ2-3	NA	TRBV29-1	NA	TGCAGCGTTGAATGGCAGAAAACAGATACGCAGTATTTT	CSVEWQKTDTQYF
TRBJ2-4	many	TRBV7-9	NA	TGTGCCAGCAGCTTCGAAATGGACACAAACATTCAGTACTTC	CASSFEMDTNIQYF